Listed below are T cell receptor beta chains from one sample, sequenced in a study of graft-versus-host responses after intestinal transplantation. Which antigens these TCRs recognize remains unknown. Some clones are missing from TCRdb's copy, which holds only in-frame ones; the method was immunoSEQ multiplex PCR. The sample contains about 82,000 clones, around 92% of which appear only once. Sequenced here: unstimulated CD4+ T cells sorted from spleen or lymph node cells, sampled before intestinal transplant. Every receptor here comes from a human donor who received an intestinal transplant. CDR3s include the opening cysteine and the closing phenylalanine or tryptophan. The D gene is left open where the match is weak. Clone size, where shown, is once, few, many, or a class for clones that have expanded.

V gene	clone size	D gene	J gene	CDR3 DNA	CDR3 protein
TRBV7-9	NA	TRBD2	TRBJ2-7	TGTGCCAGCAGTCGCGGGGGGAATCTACTCTACGAGCAGTACTTC	CASSRGGNLLYEQYF
TRBV2	once	TRBD2	TRBJ2-3	TGTGCCAGCCTCCGGGACTACGTTAGCACAGATACGCAGTATTTT	CASLRDYVSTDTQYF
TRBV7-8	NA	NA	TRBJ1-2	TGTGCCAGCAGCTTAGGCAGGGTTTATGGCTACACCTTC	CASSLGRVYGYTF
TRBV11-2	NA	TRBD2	TRBJ2-7	TGTGCCAGCAGCTTAGCCGCGACTAGCGGCTCCTACGAGCAGTACTTC	CASSLAATSGSYEQYF
TRBV10-3	NA	NA	TRBJ2-3	TGTGCCATCACAGGTGGCTTCACAGATACGCAGTATTTT	CAITGGFTDTQYF
TRBV5-1	NA	NA	TRBJ1-2	TGCGCCAGCAGCTCTTCGTCCATCCAGGGGCATGGCTACACCTTC	CASSSSSIQGHGYTF
TRBV5-1	NA	NA	TRBJ2-2	TGCGCCAGCAGCCGCGGGACAGTGAACACCGGGGAGCTGTTTTTT	CASSRGTVNTGELFF
TRBV14	NA	TRBD1	TRBJ2-7	TGTGCCAGCAGCCGCTTCGGACAGGGGACCACCAACGAGCAGTACTTC	CASSRFGQGTTNEQYF
TRBV6-5	NA	NA	TRBJ2-7	TGTGCCAGCAGTTCCTTCACAGGGACATACGAGCAGTACTTC	CASSSFTGTYEQYF
TRBV27	NA	NA	TRBJ2-7	TGTGCCAGCAGCCCTAGGGCAGGGGCAGTCTACGAGCAGTACTTC	CASSPRAGAVYEQYF
TRBV5-8	NA	NA	TRBJ1-5	TGTGCCAGCAGCCCTGGGCAGGGAAGCAATCAGCCCCAGCATTTT	CASSPGQGSNQPQHF
TRBV25-1	NA	TRBD1	TRBJ1-4	TGTGCCAGCAGTCTATCGGAGGGGGCAGGGGAAAAACTGTTTTTT	CASSLSEGAGEKLFF
TRBV5-4	NA	NA	TRBJ1-6	TGTGCCAGCAGCTTGGAAGGGGTCTCCTATAATTCACCCCTCCACTTT	CASSLEGVSYNSPLHF
TRBV9	NA	TRBD1	TRBJ1-2	TGTGCCAGCAGCGTTAATCAGGGGGCTAGTGGCTACACCTTC	CASSVNQGASGYTF
TRBV19	NA	TRBD1	TRBJ2-7	TGTGCCAGTAGTGACCCCGGGACAGGGGACTCCTACGAGCAGTACTTC	CASSDPGTGDSYEQYF
TRBV2	NA	TRBD2	TRBJ2-3	TGTGCCAGCAGTCCCGGGGGGGGCACAGATACGCAGTATTTT	CASSPGGGTDTQYF
TRBV4-3	NA	TRBD1	TRBJ1-2	TGCGCCAGCAGCTTATTTACAGGGGGTATTGGCTACACCTTC	CASSLFTGGIGYTF
TRBV5-8	NA	NA	TRBJ2-5	TGTGCCAGCAGCTTGGGACAGGCGGCCACTGTGGGGACCCAGTACTTC	CASSLGQAATVGTQYF
TRBV29-1	NA	NA	TRBJ2-3	TGCAGCGTTGAGTCCGGACAGCTGCCGATCACAGATACGCAGTATTTT	CSVESGQLPITDTQYF
TRBV4-3	once	NA	TRBJ2-1	TGCGCCAGCAGCCACGACGACAGCTACAATGAGCAGTTCTTC	CASSHDDSYNEQFF
TRBV5-6	once	NA	TRBJ2-3	TGTGCCAGCAGCTTTTCTAGCGCGGTCAGGCCCCGGGCGCAGTATTTT	CASSFSSAVRPRAQYF
TRBV6-1	NA	TRBD1	TRBJ1-2	TGTGCCAGCGGCCGGGACAGGGGATATGGCTACACCTTC	CASGRDRGYGYTF